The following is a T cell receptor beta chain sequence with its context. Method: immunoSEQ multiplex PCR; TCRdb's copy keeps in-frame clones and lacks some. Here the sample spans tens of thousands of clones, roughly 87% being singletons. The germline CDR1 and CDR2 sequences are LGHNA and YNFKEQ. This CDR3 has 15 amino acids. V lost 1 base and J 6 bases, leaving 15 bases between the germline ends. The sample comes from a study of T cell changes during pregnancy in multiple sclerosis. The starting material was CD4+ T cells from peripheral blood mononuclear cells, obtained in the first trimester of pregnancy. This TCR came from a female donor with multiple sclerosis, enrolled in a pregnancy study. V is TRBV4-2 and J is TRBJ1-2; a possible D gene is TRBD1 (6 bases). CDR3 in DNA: TGTGCCAGCAGCCAAGTTGGGGGCTTTGGGGATGGCTACACCTTC. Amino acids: CASSQVGGFGDGYTF.